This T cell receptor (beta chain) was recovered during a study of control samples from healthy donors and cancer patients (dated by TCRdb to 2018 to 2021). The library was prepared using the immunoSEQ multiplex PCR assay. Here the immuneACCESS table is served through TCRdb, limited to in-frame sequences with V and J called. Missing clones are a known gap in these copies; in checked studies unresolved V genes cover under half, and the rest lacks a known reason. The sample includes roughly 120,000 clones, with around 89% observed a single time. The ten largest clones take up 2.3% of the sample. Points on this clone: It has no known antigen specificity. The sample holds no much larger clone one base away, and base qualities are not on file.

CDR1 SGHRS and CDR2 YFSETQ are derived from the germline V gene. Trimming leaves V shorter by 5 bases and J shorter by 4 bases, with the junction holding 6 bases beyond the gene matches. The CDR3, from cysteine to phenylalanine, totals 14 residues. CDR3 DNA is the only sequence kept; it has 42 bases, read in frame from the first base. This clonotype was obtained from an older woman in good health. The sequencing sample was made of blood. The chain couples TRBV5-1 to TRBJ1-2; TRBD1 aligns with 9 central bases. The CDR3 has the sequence CASRRATGGYGYTF. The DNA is TGCGCCAGCAGAAGAGCGACAGGGGGCTATGGCTACACCTTC. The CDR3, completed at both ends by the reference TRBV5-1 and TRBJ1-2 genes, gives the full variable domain KAGVTQTPRYLIKTRGQQVTLSCSPISGHRSVSWYQQTPGQGLQFLFEYFSETQRNKGNFPGRFSGRQFSNSRSEMNVSTLELGDSALYLCASRRATGGYGYTFGSGTRLTVV.